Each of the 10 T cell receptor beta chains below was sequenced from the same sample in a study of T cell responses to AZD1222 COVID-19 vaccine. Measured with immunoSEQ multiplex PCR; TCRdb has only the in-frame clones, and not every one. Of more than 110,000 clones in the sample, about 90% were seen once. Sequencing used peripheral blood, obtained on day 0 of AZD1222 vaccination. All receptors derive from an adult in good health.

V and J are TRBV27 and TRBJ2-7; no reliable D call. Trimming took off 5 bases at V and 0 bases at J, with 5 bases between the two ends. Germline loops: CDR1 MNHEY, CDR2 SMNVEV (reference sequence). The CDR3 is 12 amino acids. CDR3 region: CASSGGSYEQYF. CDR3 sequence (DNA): TGTGCCAGCAGTGGCGGCTCCTACGAGCAGTACTTC.

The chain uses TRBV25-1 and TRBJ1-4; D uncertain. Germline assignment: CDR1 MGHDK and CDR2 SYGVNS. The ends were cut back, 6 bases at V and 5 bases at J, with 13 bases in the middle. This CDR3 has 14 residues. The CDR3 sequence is CASRDQAANEKLFF. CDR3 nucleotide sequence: TGTGCCAGCAGGGACCAGGCTGCCAATGAAAAACTGTTTTTT.

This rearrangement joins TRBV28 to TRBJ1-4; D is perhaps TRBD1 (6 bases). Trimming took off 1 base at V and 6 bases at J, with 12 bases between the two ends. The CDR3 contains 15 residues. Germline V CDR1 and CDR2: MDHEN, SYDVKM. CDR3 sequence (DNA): TGTGCCAGCAGTTTATACCCCGGGGGCTATGAAAAACTGTTTTTT. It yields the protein CASSLYPGGYEKLFF.

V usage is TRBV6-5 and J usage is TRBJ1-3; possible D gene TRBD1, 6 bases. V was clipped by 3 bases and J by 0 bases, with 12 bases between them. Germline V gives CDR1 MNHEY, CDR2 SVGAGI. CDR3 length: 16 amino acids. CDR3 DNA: TGTGCCAGCAGTTATCAGGGGCAGTTCTCTGGAAACACCATATATTTT. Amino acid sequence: CASSYQGQFSGNTIYF.

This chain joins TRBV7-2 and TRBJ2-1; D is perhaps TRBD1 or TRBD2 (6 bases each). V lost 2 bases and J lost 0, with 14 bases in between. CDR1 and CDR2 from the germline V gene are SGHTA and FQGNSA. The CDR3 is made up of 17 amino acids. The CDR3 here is CASSLIGGGSSYNEQFF. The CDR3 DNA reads TGTGCCAGCAGCTTAATAGGAGGGGGGAGCTCCTACAATGAGCAGTTCTTC.

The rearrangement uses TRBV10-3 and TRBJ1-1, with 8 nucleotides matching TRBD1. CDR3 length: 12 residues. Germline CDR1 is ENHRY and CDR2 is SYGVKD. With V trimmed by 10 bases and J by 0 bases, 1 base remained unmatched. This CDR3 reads CASRGLNTEAFF. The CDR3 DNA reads TGTGCCAGCAGGGGGCTGAACACTGAAGCTTTCTTT.

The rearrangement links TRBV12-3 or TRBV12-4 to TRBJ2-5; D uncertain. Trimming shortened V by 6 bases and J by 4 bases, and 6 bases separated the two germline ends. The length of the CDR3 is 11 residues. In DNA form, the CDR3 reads TGTGCCAGCAGCTCGACAGAGACCCAGTACTTC. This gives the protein CASSSTETQYF.

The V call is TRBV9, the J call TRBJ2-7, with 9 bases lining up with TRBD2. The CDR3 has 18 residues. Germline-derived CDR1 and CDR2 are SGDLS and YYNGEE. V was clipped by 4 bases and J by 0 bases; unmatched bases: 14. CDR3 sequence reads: CASSPPLGTSGYSYEQYF. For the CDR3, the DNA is TGTGCCAGCAGCCCCCCTCTTGGTACTAGCGGGTACTCCTACGAGCAGTACTTC.

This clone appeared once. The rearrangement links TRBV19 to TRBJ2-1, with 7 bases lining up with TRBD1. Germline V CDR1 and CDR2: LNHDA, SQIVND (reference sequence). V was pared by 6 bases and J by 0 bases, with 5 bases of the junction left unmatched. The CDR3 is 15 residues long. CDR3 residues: CASSPTGSSYNEQFF. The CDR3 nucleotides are TGTGCCAGTAGCCCGACAGGGAGCTCCTACAATGAGCAGTTCTTC. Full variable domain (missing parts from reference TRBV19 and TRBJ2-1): DGGITQSPKYLFRKEGQNVTLSCEQNLNHDAMYWYRQDPGQGLRLIYYSQIVNDFQKGDIAEGYSVSREKKESFPLTVTSAQKNPTAFYLCASSPTGSSYNEQFFGPGTRLTVL.

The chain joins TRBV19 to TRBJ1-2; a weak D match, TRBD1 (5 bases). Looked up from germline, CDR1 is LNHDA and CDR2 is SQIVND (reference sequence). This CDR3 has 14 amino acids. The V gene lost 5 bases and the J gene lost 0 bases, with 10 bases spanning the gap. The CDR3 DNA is TGTGCCAGTAGTCTGGGGGTATCTAACTATGGCTACACCTTC. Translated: CASSLGVSNYGYTF.